Many counts were recorded for the clone carrying this TCR beta chain. This sample is drawn from a study of T cells in Graves' hyperthyroidism and ophthalmopathy. Absence of ophthalmopathy progression within 18 months defined stable Graves' hyperthyroidism. Lactation, pregnancy, other autoimmune disease or uncontrolled infection excluded patients. The PBMCs were taken from about 10 ml of fresh peripheral blood. The investigators amplified TCR beta CDR3 regions from RNA transcripts. The HTBI set primed first-round TCR CDR3 RT-PCR. TCRdb passed the multiplex PCR reads through MiXCR, listing each CDR3 protein once. The table shows around 440,000 distinct CDR3 sequences, with 15% to 19% occurring only once. Germline values: CDR1 SGHDN, CDR2 FVKESK. This CDR3 contains 13 residues. The V gene lost 0 bases and the J gene lost 7 bases, with 9 bases spanning the gap.

Sequenced material: blood. The rearrangement joins TRBV14 to TRBJ1-2; the D is unclear. The origin of this receptor is a woman aged 18-29 years with Graves' hyperthyroidism. The CDR3 coding sequence is TGTGCCAGCAGCCAAGATCGGAGGGTTGGCTACACCTTC. It encodes CASSQDRRVGYTF.